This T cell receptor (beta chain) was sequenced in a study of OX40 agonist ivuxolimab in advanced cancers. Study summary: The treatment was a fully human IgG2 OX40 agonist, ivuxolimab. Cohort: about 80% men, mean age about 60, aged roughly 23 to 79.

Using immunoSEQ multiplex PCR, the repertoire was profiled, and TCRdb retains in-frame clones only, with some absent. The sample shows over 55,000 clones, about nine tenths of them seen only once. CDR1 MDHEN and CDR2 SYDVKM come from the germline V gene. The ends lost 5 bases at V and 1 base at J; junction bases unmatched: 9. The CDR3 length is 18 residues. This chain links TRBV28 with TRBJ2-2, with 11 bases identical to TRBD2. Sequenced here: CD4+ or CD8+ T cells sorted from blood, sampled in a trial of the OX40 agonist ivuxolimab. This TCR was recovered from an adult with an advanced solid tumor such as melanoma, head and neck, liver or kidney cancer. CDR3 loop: CASSPQGLAALNTGELFF. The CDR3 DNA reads TGTGCCAGCAGTCCCCAGGGACTAGCGGCGTTGAACACCGGGGAGCTGTTTTTT.